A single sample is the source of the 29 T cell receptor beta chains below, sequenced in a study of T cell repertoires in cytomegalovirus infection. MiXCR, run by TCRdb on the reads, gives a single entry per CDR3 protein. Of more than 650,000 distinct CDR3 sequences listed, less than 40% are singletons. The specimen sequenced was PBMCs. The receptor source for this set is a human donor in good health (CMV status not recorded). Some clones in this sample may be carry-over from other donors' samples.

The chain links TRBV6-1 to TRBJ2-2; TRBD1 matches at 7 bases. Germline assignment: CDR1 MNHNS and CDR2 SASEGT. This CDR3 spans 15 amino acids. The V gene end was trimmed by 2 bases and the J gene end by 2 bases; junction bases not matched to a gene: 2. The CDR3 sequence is CASSEWDSNTGELFF. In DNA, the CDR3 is TGTGCCAGCAGTGAATGGGACAGCAACACCGGGGAGCTGTTTTTT.

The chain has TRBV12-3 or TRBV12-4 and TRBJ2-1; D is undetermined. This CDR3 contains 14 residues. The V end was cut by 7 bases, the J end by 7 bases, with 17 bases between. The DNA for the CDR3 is TGTGCCAGCATCCCTTGGACCATAGTAAATGAGCAGTTCTTC. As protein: CASIPWTIVNEQFF.

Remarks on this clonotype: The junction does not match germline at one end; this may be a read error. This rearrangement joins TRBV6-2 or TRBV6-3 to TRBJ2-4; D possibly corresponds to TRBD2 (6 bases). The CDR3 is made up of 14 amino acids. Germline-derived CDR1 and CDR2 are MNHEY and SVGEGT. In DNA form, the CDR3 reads TGTGCCAACAGTTACGGGGGATATGAAAACATTCAGTACTTC. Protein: CANSYGGYENIQYF.

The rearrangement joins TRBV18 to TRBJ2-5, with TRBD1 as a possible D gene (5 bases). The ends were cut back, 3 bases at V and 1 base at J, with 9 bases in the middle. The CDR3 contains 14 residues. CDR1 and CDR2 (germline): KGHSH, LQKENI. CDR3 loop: CASSPQGAQETQYF. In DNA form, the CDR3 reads TGTGCCAGCTCACCTCAGGGTGCCCAAGAGACCCAGTACTTC.

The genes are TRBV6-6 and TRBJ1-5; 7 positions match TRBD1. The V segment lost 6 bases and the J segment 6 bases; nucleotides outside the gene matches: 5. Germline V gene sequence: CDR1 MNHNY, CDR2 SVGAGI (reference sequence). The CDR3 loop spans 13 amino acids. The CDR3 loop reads CASRTGSGQPQHF. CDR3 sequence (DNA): TGTGCCAGCAGGACAGGGAGCGGTCAGCCCCAGCATTTT.

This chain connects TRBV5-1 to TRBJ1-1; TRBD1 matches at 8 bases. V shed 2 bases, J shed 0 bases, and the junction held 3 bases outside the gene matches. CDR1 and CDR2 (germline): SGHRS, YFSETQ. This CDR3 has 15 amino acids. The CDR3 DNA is TGCGCCAGCAGCTTTCAGGGACAGGTGAACACTGAAGCTTTCTTT. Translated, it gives CASSFQGQVNTEAFF.

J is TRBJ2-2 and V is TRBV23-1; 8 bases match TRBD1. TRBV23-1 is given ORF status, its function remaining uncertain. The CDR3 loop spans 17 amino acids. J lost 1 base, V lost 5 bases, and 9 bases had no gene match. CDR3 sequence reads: CASSSPGQGRNTGELFF. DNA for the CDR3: TGCGCCAGCAGTTCCCCCGGACAGGGTAGGAACACCGGGGAGCTGTTTTTT.

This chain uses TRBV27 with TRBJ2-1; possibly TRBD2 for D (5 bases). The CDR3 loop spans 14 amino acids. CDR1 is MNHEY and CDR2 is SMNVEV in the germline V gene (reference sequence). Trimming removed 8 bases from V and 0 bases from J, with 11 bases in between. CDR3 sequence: CASRFGSSYNEQFF. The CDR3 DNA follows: TGTGCCAGCCGATTTGGGAGCTCCTACAATGAGCAGTTCTTC.

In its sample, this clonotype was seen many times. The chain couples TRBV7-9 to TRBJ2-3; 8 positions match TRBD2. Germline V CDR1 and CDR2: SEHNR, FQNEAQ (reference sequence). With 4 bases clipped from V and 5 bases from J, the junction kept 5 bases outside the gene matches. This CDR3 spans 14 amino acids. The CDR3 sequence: CASSSTGTRDTQYF. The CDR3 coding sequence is TGTGCCAGCAGCTCTACCGGGACTAGAGATACGCAGTATTTT. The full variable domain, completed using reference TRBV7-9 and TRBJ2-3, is DTGVSQNPRHKITKRGQNVTFRCDPISEHNRLYWYRQTLGQGPEFLTYFQNEAQLEKSRLLSDRFSAERPKGSFSTLEIQRTEQGDSAMYLCASSSTGTRDTQYFGPGTRLTVL.

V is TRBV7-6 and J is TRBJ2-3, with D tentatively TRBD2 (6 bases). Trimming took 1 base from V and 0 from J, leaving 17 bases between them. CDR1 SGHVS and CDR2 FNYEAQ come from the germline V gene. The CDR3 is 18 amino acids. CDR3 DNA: TGTGCCAGCAGCTTAGGGGCGAGCGGGCTCACTAGCACAGATACGCAGTATTTT. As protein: CASSLGASGLTSTDTQYF.

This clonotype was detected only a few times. Here the CDR3 reads CASGSLPAGGDSYNEQFF. The CDR3, as DNA: TGTGCCAGCGGGTCCCTTCCCGCGGGGGGCGACTCCTACAATGAGCAGTTCTTC. The chain carries TRBV5-5 and TRBJ2-1; 8 bases fit TRBD2. The CDR3 consists of 18 residues. Germline V lookup: CDR1 SGHKS, CDR2 YYEKEE (reference sequence). With 7 bases clipped from V and 0 bases from J, the junction kept 15 bases outside the gene matches.

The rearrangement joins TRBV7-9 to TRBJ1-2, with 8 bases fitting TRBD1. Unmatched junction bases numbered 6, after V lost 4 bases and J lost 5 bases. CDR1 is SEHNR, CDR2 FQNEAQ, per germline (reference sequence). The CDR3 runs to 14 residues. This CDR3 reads CASSSSQGAYGYTF. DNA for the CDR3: TGTGCCAGCAGCTCGTCGCAGGGGGCGTATGGCTACACCTTC. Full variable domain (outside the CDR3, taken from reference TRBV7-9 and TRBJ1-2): DTGVSQNPRHKITKRGQNVTFRCDPISEHNRLYWYRQTLGQGPEFLTYFQNEAQLEKSRLLSDRFSAERPKGSFSTLEIQRTEQGDSAMYLCASSSSQGAYGYTFGSGTRLTVV.

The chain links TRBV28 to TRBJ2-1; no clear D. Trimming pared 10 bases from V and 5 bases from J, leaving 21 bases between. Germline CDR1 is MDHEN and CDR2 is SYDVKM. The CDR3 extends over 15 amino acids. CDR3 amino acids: CANNLGWLCHNEQFF. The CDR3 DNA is TGTGCCAACAATCTAGGGTGGCTTTGTCACAATGAGCAGTTCTTC.

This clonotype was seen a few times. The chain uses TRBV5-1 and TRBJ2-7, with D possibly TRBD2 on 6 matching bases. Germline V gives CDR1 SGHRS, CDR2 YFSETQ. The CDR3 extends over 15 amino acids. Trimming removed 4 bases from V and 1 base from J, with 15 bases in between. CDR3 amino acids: CASSLKGLESYEQYF. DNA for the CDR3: TGCGCCAGCAGCCTCAAGGGACTGGAATCCTACGAGCAGTACTTC.

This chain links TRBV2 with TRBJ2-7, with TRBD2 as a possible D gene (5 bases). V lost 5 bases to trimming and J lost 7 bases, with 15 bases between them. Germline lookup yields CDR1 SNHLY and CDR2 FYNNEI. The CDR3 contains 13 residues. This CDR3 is CASSWLAVEEQYF. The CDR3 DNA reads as TGTGCCAGCAGTTGGCTAGCCGTTGAGGAGCAGTACTTC.

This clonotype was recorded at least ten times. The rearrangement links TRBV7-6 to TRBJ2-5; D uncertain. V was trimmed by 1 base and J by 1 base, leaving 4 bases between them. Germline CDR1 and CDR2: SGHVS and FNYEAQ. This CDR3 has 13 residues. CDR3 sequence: CASSLDVQETQYF. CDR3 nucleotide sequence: TGTGCCAGCAGCTTAGATGTCCAAGAGACCCAGTACTTC.

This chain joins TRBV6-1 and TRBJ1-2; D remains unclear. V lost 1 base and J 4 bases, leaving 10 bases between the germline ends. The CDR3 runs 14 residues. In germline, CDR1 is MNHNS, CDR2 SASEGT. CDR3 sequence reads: CASSEGWAAYGYTF. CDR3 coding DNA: TGTGCCAGCAGTGAAGGATGGGCCGCCTATGGCTACACCTTC.

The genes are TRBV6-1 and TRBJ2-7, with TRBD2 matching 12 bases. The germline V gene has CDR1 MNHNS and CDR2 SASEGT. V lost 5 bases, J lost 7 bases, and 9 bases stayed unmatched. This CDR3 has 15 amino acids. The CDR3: CASSPMTSGGSEQYF. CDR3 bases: TGTGCCAGCAGTCCAATGACTAGCGGGGGTTCGGAGCAGTACTTC.

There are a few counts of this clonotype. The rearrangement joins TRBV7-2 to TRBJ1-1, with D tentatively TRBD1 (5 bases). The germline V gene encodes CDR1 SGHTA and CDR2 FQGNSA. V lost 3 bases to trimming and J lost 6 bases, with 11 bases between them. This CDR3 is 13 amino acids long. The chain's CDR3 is CASSFREGSEAFF. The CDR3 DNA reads TGTGCCAGCAGCTTCAGGGAGGGGTCTGAAGCTTTCTTT. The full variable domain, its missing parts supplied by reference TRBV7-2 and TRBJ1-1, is GAGVSQSPSNKVTEKGKDVELRCDPISGHTALYWYRQSLGQGLEFLIYFQGNSAPDKSGLPSDRFSAERTGGSVSTLTIQRTQQEDSAVYLCASSFREGSEAFFGQGTRLTVV.

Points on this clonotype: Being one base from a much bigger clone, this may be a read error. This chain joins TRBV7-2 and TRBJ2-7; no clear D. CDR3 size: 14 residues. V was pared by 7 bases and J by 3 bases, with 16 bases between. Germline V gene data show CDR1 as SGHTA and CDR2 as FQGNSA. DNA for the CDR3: TGTGCCAGCATCTCGAACAGCCTTGGCTACGAGCAGTACTTC. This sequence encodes CASISNSLGYEQYF.

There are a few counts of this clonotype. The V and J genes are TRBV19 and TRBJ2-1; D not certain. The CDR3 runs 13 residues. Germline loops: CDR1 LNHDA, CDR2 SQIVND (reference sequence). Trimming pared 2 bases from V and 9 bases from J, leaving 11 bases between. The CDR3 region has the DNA TGTGCCAGTAGTATAAATTCATACGTTGAGCAGTTCTTC. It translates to CASSINSYVEQFF.

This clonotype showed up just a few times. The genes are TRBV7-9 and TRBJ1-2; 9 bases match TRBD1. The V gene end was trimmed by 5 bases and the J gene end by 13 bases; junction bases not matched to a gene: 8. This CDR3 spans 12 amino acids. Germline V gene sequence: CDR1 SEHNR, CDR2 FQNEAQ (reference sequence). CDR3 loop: CASSPADRGSTF. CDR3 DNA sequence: TGTGCCAGCAGCCCGGCCGACAGGGGGTCCACCTTC.

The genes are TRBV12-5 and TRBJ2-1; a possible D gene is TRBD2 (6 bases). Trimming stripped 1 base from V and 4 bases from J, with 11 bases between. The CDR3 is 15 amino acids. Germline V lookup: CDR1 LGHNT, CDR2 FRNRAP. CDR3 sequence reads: CASGLGLGDYNEQFF. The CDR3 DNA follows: TGTGCTAGTGGTTTGGGACTAGGGGATTACAATGAGCAGTTCTTC.

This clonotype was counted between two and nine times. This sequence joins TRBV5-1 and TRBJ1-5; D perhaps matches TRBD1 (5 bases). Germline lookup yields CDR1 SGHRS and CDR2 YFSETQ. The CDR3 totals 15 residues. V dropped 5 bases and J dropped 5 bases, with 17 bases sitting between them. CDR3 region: CASSWGVGRDQPQHF. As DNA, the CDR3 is TGCGCCAGCAGTTGGGGGGTGGGGAGGGATCAGCCCCAGCATTTT.

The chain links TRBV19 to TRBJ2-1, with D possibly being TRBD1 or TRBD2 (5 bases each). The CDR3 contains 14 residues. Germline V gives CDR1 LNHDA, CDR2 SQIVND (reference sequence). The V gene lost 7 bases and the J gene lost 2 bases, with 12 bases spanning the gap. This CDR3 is CASKRGVTYNEQFF. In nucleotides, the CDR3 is TGTGCCAGTAAGAGAGGGGTAACCTACAATGAGCAGTTCTTC.

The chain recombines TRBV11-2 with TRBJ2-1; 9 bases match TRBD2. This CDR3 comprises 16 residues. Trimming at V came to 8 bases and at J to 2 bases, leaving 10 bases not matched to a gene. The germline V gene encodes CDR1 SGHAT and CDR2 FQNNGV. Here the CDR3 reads CASGRLAGPAYNEQFF. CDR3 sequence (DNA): TGTGCCAGCGGACGTCTAGCGGGACCGGCCTACAATGAGCAGTTCTTC.

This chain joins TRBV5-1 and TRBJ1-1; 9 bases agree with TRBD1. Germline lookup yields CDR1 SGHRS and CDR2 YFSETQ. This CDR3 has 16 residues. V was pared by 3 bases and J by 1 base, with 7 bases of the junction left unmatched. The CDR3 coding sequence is TGCGCCAGCAGCTACGGACAGGGGCTTTCGAACACTGAAGCTTTCTTT. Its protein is CASSYGQGLSNTEAFF.

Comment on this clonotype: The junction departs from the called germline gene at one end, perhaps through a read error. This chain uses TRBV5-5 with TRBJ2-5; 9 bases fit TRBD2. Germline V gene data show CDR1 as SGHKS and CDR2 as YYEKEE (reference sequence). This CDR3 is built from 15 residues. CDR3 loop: CASRLGLASQETQYF. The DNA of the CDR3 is TGTGCCAGCCGCTTAGGACTAGCGTCCCAAGAGACCCAGTACTTC.

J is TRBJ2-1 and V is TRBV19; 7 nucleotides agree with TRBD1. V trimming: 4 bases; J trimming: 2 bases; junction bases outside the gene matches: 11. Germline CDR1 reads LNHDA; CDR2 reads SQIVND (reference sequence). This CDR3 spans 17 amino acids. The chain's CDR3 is CASSSIEQGLPYNEQFF. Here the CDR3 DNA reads TGTGCCAGTAGTAGTATCGAACAGGGGCTACCCTACAATGAGCAGTTCTTC.